What follows describes a single T cell receptor (beta chain). The antigen is unknown. This sample was included in a study of cytomegalovirus exposure and HLA in healthy donors. Clones were read by immunoSEQ multiplex PCR, and TCRdb kept only the in-frame ones, dropping some. This table holds some 150,000 clones, more than 75% found once. Study-wide points: Specificity of a few CMV-associated chains for CMV antigens was verified in vitro.

Germline CDR1 is MNHEY and CDR2 is SVGAGI. This CDR3 has 14 amino acids. The V segment lost 2 bases and the J segment 11 bases; nucleotides outside the gene matches: 8. This TCR came from a woman in her twenties or thirties in good health and CMV-seronegative. Sequenced: PBMCs. The chain recombines TRBV6-5 with TRBJ1-1; TRBD1 matches at 10 bases. The CDR3 protein is CASSYRDRGHGAFF. The CDR3 nucleotides read TGTGCCAGCAGTTACCGGGACAGGGGCCACGGGGCTTTCTTT.